The 7 T cell receptor beta chains below all came from one sample that was sequenced in a study of response to subunit inactivated influenza vaccine. TCRdb fed the RT-PCR reads into MiXCR, producing one record per CDR3 protein. The sample yields around 760,000 distinct CDR3 sequences, more than 11% seen once. Sample: PBMCs from blood, taken approximately 15 days before vaccination. These receptors were obtained from a man between 45 and 60 years old who received an inactivated influenza vaccine.

This clonotype has at least ten counts. V is TRBV7-2 and J is TRBJ2-1; D is undetermined. Germline CDR1 is SGHTA and CDR2 is FQGNSA. Trimming shortened V by 5 bases and J by 6 bases, and 14 bases separated the two germline ends. The length of the CDR3 is 14 residues. CDR3 region: CASSPWVWPNEQFF. CDR3 in DNA: TGTGCCAGCAGCCCCTGGGTCTGGCCCAATGAGCAGTTCTTC.

This chain connects TRBV2 to TRBJ2-7; D is possibly TRBD1 or TRBD2 (6 bases each). V was cut by 4 bases and J by 2 bases, with 15 bases left in between. The CDR3 totals 15 residues. Germline V gene lookup returns CDR1 SNHLY and CDR2 FYNNEI. This chain's CDR3 is CASSVGGTLTYEQYF. The CDR3 DNA sequence: TGTGCCAGCAGTGTAGGCGGGACACTCACCTACGAGCAGTACTTC.

This clonotype was recorded only once. This rearrangement joins TRBV4-1 to TRBJ2-1; D remains ambiguous. Trimming stripped 3 bases from V and 0 bases from J, with 12 bases between. The CDR3 spans 16 residues. The germline gives CDR1 MGHRA, CDR2 YSYEKL. CDR3 region: CASSQGWSSSYNEQFF. CDR3 nucleotide sequence: TGCGCCAGCAGCCAGGGATGGAGTTCCTCCTACAATGAGCAGTTCTTC.

The CDR3 DNA sequence: TGTGCCAGCAGGCCTCCGGGACTAGCGGGGGGTAATGAGCAGTTCTTC. This translates into CASRPPGLAGGNEQFF. The chain joins TRBV6-2 or TRBV6-3 to TRBJ2-1; 15 nucleotides match TRBD2. After removal of 6 bases from V and 7 bases from J, the junction contained 7 bases not matched to a gene. The CDR3 runs to 16 residues. Germline V CDR1 and CDR2: MNHEY, SVGEGT.

The V gene is TRBV11-2, the J gene TRBJ2-1; TRBD2 agrees at 9 bases. Looked up from germline, CDR1 is SGHAT and CDR2 is FQNNGV. This CDR3 comprises 16 residues. The V segment lost 1 base and the J segment 6 bases; nucleotides outside the gene matches: 7. CDR3 sequence (DNA): TGTGCCAGCAGCTTAGGGGGGGCTAGCGGGATCAATGAGCAGTTCTTC. Residues: CASSLGGASGINEQFF.

V is TRBV5-5 and J is TRBJ2-7; 12 nucleotides align to TRBD1. The CDR3 totals 15 residues. With V trimmed by 4 bases and J by 4 bases, 6 bases remained unmatched. In germline, CDR1 is SGHKS, CDR2 YYEKEE (reference sequence). The CDR3: CASSRGGQGAYEQYF. CDR3 nucleotide sequence: TGTGCCAGCAGCCGCGGGGGACAGGGGGCTTACGAGCAGTACTTC.

In this sample, this clonotype turned up a few times. This chain links TRBV30 with TRBJ2-7; tentative D call: TRBD1 (6 bases). V lost 4 bases and J 2 bases, leaving 18 bases between the germline ends. This CDR3 spans 15 amino acids. Germline CDR1 reads GTSNPN; CDR2 reads SVGIG (reference sequence). This chain's CDR3 is CAWKGNRADTYEQYF. The CDR3 DNA reads as TGTGCCTGGAAGGGGAACAGGGCGGATACCTACGAGCAGTACTTC. Together with reference TRBV30 and TRBJ2-7, the CDR3 gives the full variable domain: SQTIHQWPATLVQPVGSPLSLECTVEGTSNPNLYWYRQAAGRGLQLLFYSVGIGQISSEVPQNLSASRPQDRQFILSSKKLLLSDSGFYLCAWKGNRADTYEQYFGPGTRLTVT.